This T cell receptor beta chain was sequenced for a study of shared clonotypes between healthy human individuals. As for the study in general: There were three CD4 naive, three CD4 memory, two CD8 naive and one CD8 memory plates per donor.

With 7 bases clipped from V and 7 bases from J, the junction kept 5 bases outside the gene matches. Germline V gives CDR1 SNHLY, CDR2 FYNNEI. The CDR3 loop spans 13 amino acids. With regard to this clone: The antigen remains unidentified.

Study findings and constraints: Sampling involved blood alone; tissue repertoires likely differ. The represented genetic and exposure-history diversity was limited by the small number of donors. Non-shared clonotypes had lower generation probabilities than clonotypes shared by all four sorted-subset donors.

The protocol was immunoSEQ multiplex PCR, while the TCRdb copy is restricted to in-frame clones and leaves out a portion. The repertoire holds roughly 2.2 million clones, with roughly 92% as singletons. The receptor was isolated from a man aged 18 to 30 in good health. Some clones in this sample may be carry-over from other donors' samples. The sequenced sample was naive CD4+ T cells from PBMCs. Subset defined: CD45RA+ positively selected. The rearrangement joins TRBV2 to TRBJ2-2, with 8 bases that match TRBD1. The CDR3: CASNGQGSGELFF. As DNA, the CDR3 is TGTGCCAGCAATGGACAGGGCAGCGGGGAGCTGTTTTTT.